The 23 T cell receptor beta chains reported below all come from one sample, sequenced in a study of T cell responses to AZD1222 COVID-19 vaccine. The repertoire was sequenced with immunoSEQ multiplex PCR; TCRdb's copy has only in-frame clones and lacks some. The sample carries 120,000 to 150,000 clones, roughly 93% recorded once. The material was peripheral blood, obtained on day 0 of MenACWY control vaccination. These receptors came from an adult in good health.

This clone is a singleton in its sample. The J gene is TRBJ2-3, the V gene TRBV12-3 or TRBV12-4, with D unclear. Trimming removed 3 bases from V and 0 bases from J, with 1 base in between. The CDR3 is 12 amino acids. CDR3 region: CASSFSTDTQYF. CDR3 nucleotides: TGTGCCAGCAGTTTTAGCACAGATACGCAGTATTTT.

The CDR3 nucleotides are TGTGCCAGTAGTACGCAGGGTGGGATGAACACTGAAGCTTTCTTT. Protein sequence: CASSTQGGMNTEAFF. The chain joins TRBV19 to TRBJ1-1; TRBD1 might be the D (5 bases). This CDR3 contains 15 residues. The germline V and J ends were trimmed by 4 bases and 0 bases, with 12 bases remaining between them. The V gene's germline CDR1 is LNHDA and CDR2 SQIVND (reference sequence).

J is TRBJ1-6 and V is TRBV2; D not resolved. Germline CDR1 SNHLY, CDR2 FYNNEI. Trimming pared 9 bases from V and 9 bases from J, leaving 21 bases between. The CDR3 totals 15 residues. The CDR3 is CASGFMGSNTSPLHF. CDR3 DNA sequence: TGTGCCAGTGGTTTTATGGGGAGTAACACTTCACCCCTCCACTTT.

The rearrangement joins TRBV5-5 to TRBJ1-2; weak D call: TRBD1 (5 bases). Germline V lookup: CDR1 SGHKS, CDR2 YYEKEE (reference sequence). The CDR3 is 14 residues long. V was pared by 0 bases and J by 4 bases, with 10 bases between. The CDR3 region is CASSLEQGTYGYTF. In DNA, the CDR3 is TGTGCCAGCAGCTTGGAGCAGGGCACCTATGGCTACACCTTC.

The chain recombines TRBV5-1 with TRBJ2-2; D perhaps matches TRBD1 (5 bases). Trimming cost V 9 bases and J 1 base, with 7 bases left between them. Germline V lookup: CDR1 SGHRS, CDR2 YFSETQ. The CDR3 is 12 residues long. CDR3 DNA: TGCGCCACAGGACAGAACACCGGGGAGCTGTTTTTT. This translates into CATGQNTGELFF.

This chain joins TRBV25-1 and TRBJ2-3; perhaps TRBD1 as D (6 bases). Germline V gene data show CDR1 as MGHDK and CDR2 as SYGVNS. This CDR3 is built from 16 residues. Deletions cut 1 base from V and 2 bases from J, with 13 bases between. The CDR3 nucleotides read TGTGCCAGCAGTGAATGGGGACGACAGGCCACAGATACGCAGTATTTT. Translating gives CASSEWGRQATDTQYF.

The table lists this clone with a count of one. The rearrangement links TRBV19 to TRBJ2-7, with 9 bases that match TRBD1. The ends lost 6 bases at V and 3 bases at J; junction bases unmatched: 6. The CDR3 has 14 amino acids. Germline V CDR1 and CDR2: LNHDA, SQIVND (reference sequence). This CDR3 is CASSEGTGNYEQYF. The CDR3 DNA follows: TGTGCCAGTAGCGAAGGGACAGGGAACTACGAGCAGTACTTC. The variable domain in full, with the rest retrieved from reference TRBV19 and TRBJ2-7, is DGGITQSPKYLFRKEGQNVTLSCEQNLNHDAMYWYRQDPGQGLRLIYYSQIVNDFQKGDIAEGYSVSREKKESFPLTVTSAQKNPTAFYLCASSEGTGNYEQYFGPGTRLTVT.

The chain carries TRBV28 and TRBJ1-6, with 8 nucleotides matching TRBD1. CDR1 is MDHEN, CDR2 SYDVKM, per germline. V was pared by 5 bases and J by 7 bases, with 7 bases of the junction left unmatched. This CDR3 has 15 amino acids. The CDR3: CASSLADRENSPLHF. CDR3 nucleotide sequence: TGTGCCAGCAGTCTTGCGGACAGGGAGAATTCACCCCTCCACTTT.

The V call is TRBV6-1, the J call TRBJ2-7; D might be TRBD1 or TRBD2, each matching 5 bases. V was pared by 3 bases and J by 6 bases, with 12 bases between. This CDR3 is built from 13 residues. Germline CDR1 MNHNS, CDR2 SASEGT. The DNA for the CDR3 is TGTGCCAGCAGTGAGGTAGTTGGGGGCGAGCAGTACTTC. It codes for CASSEVVGGEQYF.

This chain joins TRBV7-8 and TRBJ1-4, with TRBD1 identical over 9 bases. The CDR3 extends over 18 amino acids. Trimming at V came to 0 bases and at J to 7 bases, leaving 12 bases not matched to a gene. Per the germline V gene, CDR1 is SGHVS and CDR2 is FQNEAQ. The CDR3 coding sequence is TGTGCCAGCAGCTTAGCCGTCCCGGGACAGGGTAAAGGTGAAAAACTGTTTTTT. Translating gives CASSLAVPGQGKGEKLFF.

The chain joins TRBV7-2 to TRBJ1-1; D is undetermined. The germline V and J ends were trimmed by 5 bases and 4 bases, with 20 bases remaining between them. The length of the CDR3 is 16 residues. CDR1 and CDR2 (germline): SGHTA, FQGNSA. The DNA of the CDR3 is TGTGCCAGCAGCCCCCGGGCCATCAAGGGAGGCACTGAAGCTTTCTTT. Its translation is CASSPRAIKGGTEAFF.

V gene TRBV6-6 combines with J gene TRBJ1-1, with a weak D call TRBD1 (6 bases). The ends were cut back, 8 bases at V and 2 bases at J, with 21 bases in the middle. Looked up from germline, CDR1 is MNHNY and CDR2 is SVGAGI (reference sequence). This CDR3 contains 16 residues. The CDR3 DNA follows: TGTGCCAGCGGAGAACCACCCGGGACACGAAACACTGAAGCTTTCTTT. Its protein is CASGEPPGTRNTEAFF.

V usage is TRBV6-5 and J usage is TRBJ2-7; possibly TRBD2 for D (5 bases). Germline V lookup: CDR1 MNHEY, CDR2 SVGAGI. CDR3 length: 15 residues. The V end was cut by 2 bases, the J end by 2 bases, with 13 bases between. The DNA for the CDR3 is TGTGCCAGCAGTTACGGGTTAGCGCCAACCTACGAGCAGTACTTC. Translation: CASSYGLAPTYEQYF.

The rearrangement links TRBV7-9 to TRBJ1-2, with unresolved D. Germline values: CDR1 SEHNR, CDR2 FQNEAQ (reference sequence). This CDR3 spans 17 amino acids. V lost 4 bases to trimming and J lost 0 bases, with 18 bases between them. The CDR3 bases are TGTGCCAGCAGCTCCGATACTCTCGGGTCAGCTAACTATGGCTACACCTTC. It yields the protein CASSSDTLGSANYGYTF.

This clone has just one count. The chain recombines TRBV5-1 with TRBJ2-1; TRBD2 aligns across 13 bases. The CDR3 has 16 residues. V shed 0 bases, J shed 6 bases, and the junction held 3 bases outside the gene matches. Per the germline V gene, CDR1 is SGHRS and CDR2 is YFSETQ. CDR3 sequence: CASSLEWTSGGNEQFF. The CDR3, as DNA: TGCGCCAGCAGCTTGGAATGGACTAGCGGGGGCAATGAGCAGTTCTTC.

The chain couples TRBV7-2 to TRBJ1-2; D might be TRBD1 (5 bases). The CDR3 has 14 amino acids. Germline V gene data show CDR1 as SGHTA and CDR2 as FQGNSA. The V end was cut by 5 bases, the J end by 4 bases, with 14 bases between. CDR3 coding DNA: TGTGCCAGCAGCGAAACAGGCCCTGCCTATGGCTACACCTTC. It is translated as CASSETGPAYGYTF.

V gene TRBV29-1 combines with J gene TRBJ1-1, with TRBD1 as a possible D gene (6 bases). Trimming left V 8 bases short and J 2 bases short, with 15 bases between. This CDR3 has 13 amino acids. Germline CDR1 SQVTM, CDR2 ANQGSEA. The CDR3 loop reads CSTRTESNTEAFF. The CDR3 DNA sequence: TGCAGCACCCGGACAGAATCTAACACTGAAGCTTTCTTT.

The gene calls are TRBV5-4 and TRBJ1-2; D possibly corresponds to TRBD1 (6 bases). The V end was cut by 3 bases, the J end by 1 base, with 10 bases between. The germline CDR1 and CDR2 sequences are SGHNT and YYREEE (reference sequence). The CDR3 has 14 residues. CDR3 in DNA: TGTGCCAGCAGCTCATGGACAGATAACTATGGCTACACCTTC. This sequence encodes CASSSWTDNYGYTF.

The rearrangement joins TRBV2 to TRBJ1-1; D gene uncertain. CDR3 size: 14 residues. Germline lookup yields CDR1 SNHLY and CDR2 FYNNEI. V was trimmed by 7 bases and J by 5 bases, leaving 17 bases between them. In DNA, the CDR3 is TGTGCCAGCACTTTGACTTTGACGAGGACTGAAGCTTTCTTT. Protein sequence: CASTLTLTRTEAFF.

V gene TRBV5-1 combines with J gene TRBJ1-1; D gene uncertain. CDR3 length: 13 amino acids. The germline V gene has CDR1 SGHRS and CDR2 YFSETQ. Trimming took 0 bases from V and 2 from J, leaving 5 bases between them. In nucleotides, the CDR3 is TGCGCCAGCAGCTTGGCCCCTAACACTGAAGCTTTCTTT. It is translated as CASSLAPNTEAFF.

The rearrangement joins TRBV5-1 to TRBJ1-6, with a weak D call TRBD1 (5 bases). Germline values: CDR1 SGHRS, CDR2 YFSETQ. This CDR3 has 15 residues. V was clipped by 4 bases and J by 4 bases, with 12 bases between them. As DNA, the CDR3 is TGCGCCAGCAGCGTAGGGACGGCGTATAATTCACCCCTCCACTTT. This encodes CASSVGTAYNSPLHF.

CDR3 nucleotide sequence: TGTGCCAGCAGCTTCGTCGGAGACCGGGCTGAAAAACTGTTTTTT. As protein: CASSFVGDRAEKLFF. The chain carries TRBV7-9 and TRBJ1-4, with D uncertain. This CDR3 is built from 15 residues. Germline assignment: CDR1 SEHNR and CDR2 FQNEAQ (reference sequence). With 3 bases removed from V and 7 bases from J, the gap between germline ends came to 15 bases. The variable domain in full, completed from reference TRBV7-9 and TRBJ1-4, reads DTGVSQNPRHKITKRGQNVTFRCDPISEHNRLYWYRQTLGQGPEFLTYFQNEAQLEKSRLLSDRFSAERPKGSFSTLEIQRTEQGDSAMYLCASSFVGDRAEKLFFGSGTQLSVL.

The chain joins TRBV5-1 to TRBJ2-7; possibly TRBD2 for D (6 bases). V lost 5 bases to trimming and J lost 2 bases, with 14 bases between them. CDR3 length: 14 residues. Germline loops: CDR1 SGHRS, CDR2 YFSETQ. The CDR3 sequence: CASREGPSTYEQYF. CDR3 bases: TGCGCCAGCAGGGAGGGACCGTCGACCTACGAGCAGTACTTC.